A selection of T cell receptor beta chains follows, all from one sample in a study of blood T cells in healthy people across ages. Via MiXCR, TCRdb re-called the 5' RACE reads, giving one row per CDR3 protein. This sample has fewer than 900,000 distinct CDR3 sequences, with about 40% found just once. Sequenced: blood. These receptors were collected from a woman aged 55-70 years in good health. Each CDR3 is given with its conserved first and last residue.

TRBJ2-3 | TRBV28 | CASSFRSGGADTQYF
. | TRBV7-6 | CASSYGQASYNEQYF
TRBJ2-4 | TRBV6-6 | CASEGIPKNIQYF
TRBJ1-1 | TRBV10-2 | CASSEETTNTEAFF
TRBJ2-3 | TRBV10-3 | CAIGEGISSADTQYF
TRBJ2-3 | TRBV7-3 | CASSTTSGGANTQYF
TRBJ1-2 | TRBV7-2 | CASSFGQGSYGYTF
TRBJ2-3 | TRBV6-2/TRBV6-3 | CASSYSRTRGYDTQYF
TRBJ2-2 | TRBV28 | CASTKTGLAGEQFF
TRBJ1-1 | TRBV20-1 | CSARDARNTEAFF
TRBJ2-7 | TRBV28 | CASRTDTPSGRPISSYERYF
TRBJ2-5 | TRBV5-1 | CASRYNVLNGEGTQYF
TRBJ2-3 | TRBV6-5 | CATALSGGYCTDTQYF
TRBJ1-4 | TRBV29-1 | CSVEPGAGEKLFF
TRBJ2-7 | TRBV29-1 | CSVDATGIENEQYF
TRBJ1-2 | TRBV12-3/TRBV12-4 | CASSSTVNYGYTF
TRBJ2-7 | TRBV27 | CASSLSTYEQEQYF
TRBJ2-7 | TRBV20-1 | CSRLSGSYEQYF
TRBJ2-7 | TRBV6-6 | CASSYEGTAYEQYF
TRBJ2-4 | TRBV27 | CASSKNPRGRDIQYF
TRBJ1-5 | TRBV20-1 | CSVTRHGQPQHF
TRBJ2-7 | TRBV12-3/TRBV12-4 | CASNQGQGWAYEQYF
TRBJ2-7 | TRBV4-2 | CASSQEGELGPYEQYF
. | TRBV29-1 | CSVAGSRGNNEQYF
TRBJ2-5 | TRBV5-1 | CASGISGTSGGTGQETQYF